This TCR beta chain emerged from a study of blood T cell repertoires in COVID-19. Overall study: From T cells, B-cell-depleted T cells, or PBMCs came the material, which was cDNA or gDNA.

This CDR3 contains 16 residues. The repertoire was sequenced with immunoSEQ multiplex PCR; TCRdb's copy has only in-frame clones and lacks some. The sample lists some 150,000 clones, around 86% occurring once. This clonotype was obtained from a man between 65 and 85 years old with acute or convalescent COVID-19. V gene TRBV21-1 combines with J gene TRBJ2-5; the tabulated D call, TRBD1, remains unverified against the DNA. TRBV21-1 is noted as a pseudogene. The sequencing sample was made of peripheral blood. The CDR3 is CASSLNRDICWETQYF. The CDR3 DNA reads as TGTGCCAGCAGCCTTAACCGGGACATCTGTTGGGAGACCCAGTACTTC.